Below are 27 T cell receptor beta chains sequenced from a single sample in a study of PD-1 blockade in classical Hodgkin lymphoma. Some clones are missing from TCRdb's copy, which holds only in-frame ones; the method was immunoSEQ multiplex PCR. The sample lists almost 20,000 clones; approximately 82% were seen once. Stated time point: cycle 4 day 1 (C4D1), after more than five weeks of nivolumab. Every one of the patients relapsed after autologous stem cell transplantation (brentuximab vedotin exposure was variable). Thawed PBMCs were the source of CD4+ T cells, purified by magnetic negative selection. The sequences come from CD4+ T cells from blood, collected before the fourth cycle of nivolumab. These receptor sequences come from a human donor with classical Hodgkin lymphoma.

This rearrangement joins TRBV11-3 to TRBJ1-1; TRBD1 agrees at 11 bases. Germline V gene lookup returns CDR1 SGHNT and CDR2 YENEEA. The trim removed 6 bases at V and 5 bases at J, leaving 5 bases unmatched. The CDR3 has 14 amino acids. The CDR3 nucleotides are TGTGCCAGCAGGTCCGGGACAGGGGGAACTGAAGCTTTCTTT. This codes for CASRSGTGGTEAFF.

The rearrangement joins TRBV27 to TRBJ2-3; 14 bases are shared with TRBD2. The CDR3 loop spans 17 amino acids. V gave up 4 bases and J gave up 5 bases; unmatched junction bases: 8. CDR1 and CDR2 from the germline V gene are MNHEY and SMNVEV (reference sequence). CDR3 sequence: CASSSMGLAGVKDTQYF. Written as DNA, the CDR3 is TGTGCCAGCAGTTCGATGGGACTAGCGGGAGTTAAAGATACGCAGTATTTT.

The V call is TRBV11-2, the J call TRBJ2-7; TRBD1 aligns across 10 bases. Germline V CDR1 and CDR2: SGHAT, FQNNGV. The CDR3 has 15 amino acids. Trimming removed 6 bases from V and 0 bases from J; junction bases left unmatched: 5. CDR3 DNA: TGTGCCAGCAGATTCCGGGACAGGGGCTCCTACGAGCAGTACTTC. It codes for CASRFRDRGSYEQYF.

The chain has TRBV5-1 and TRBJ2-3, with a possible D match to TRBD2 (5 bases). The CDR3 consists of 14 residues. The V gene's germline CDR1 is SGHRS and CDR2 YFSETQ. V dropped 0 bases and J dropped 3 bases, with 8 bases sitting between them. In DNA form, the CDR3 reads TGCGCCAGCAGCTTGGAGGGAGTAACAGATACGCAGTATTTT. Its protein is CASSLEGVTDTQYF.

The gene calls are TRBV9 and TRBJ2-5; D not resolved. There are 15 residues in the CDR3. Germline V CDR1 and CDR2: SGDLS, YYNGEE. With 3 bases removed from V and 1 base from J, the gap between germline ends came to 13 bases. This CDR3 is CASSAIGWAQETQYF. The CDR3 DNA is TGTGCCAGCAGCGCCATAGGGTGGGCCCAAGAGACCCAGTACTTC. Drawing the rest from reference TRBV9 and TRBJ2-5, the complete variable domain is DSGVTQTPKHLITATGQRVTLRCSPRSGDLSVYWYQQSLDQGLQFLIQYYNGEERAKGNILERFSAQQFPDLHSELNLSSLELGDSALYFCASSAIGWAQETQYFGPGTRLLVL.

This sequence joins TRBV28 and TRBJ2-1; D perhaps matches TRBD1 (6 bases). The ends were cut back, 4 bases at V and 9 bases at J, with 22 bases in the middle. The CDR3 extends over 16 amino acids. Per germline, CDR1 MDHEN and CDR2 SYDVKM. CDR3 loop: CASSSTRDTRTGEQFF. The CDR3 nucleotides are TGTGCCAGCAGTTCGACCCGGGACACAAGAACGGGTGAGCAGTTCTTC.

This clone occurred a few times. The rearrangement joins TRBV6-1 to TRBJ1-2; D unresolved. The CDR3 sequence is 14 residues long. V dropped 2 bases and J dropped 7 bases, with 14 bases sitting between them. CDR1 is MNHNS, CDR2 SASEGT, per germline. The CDR3 DNA reads TGTGCCAGCAGTGAATTAACCGCGTCCGGTGGCTACACCTTC. Translating it yields CASSELTASGGYTF.

This clone occurred once. V is TRBV7-9 and J is TRBJ2-7; D possibly uses TRBD1 or TRBD2 (5 bases each). The germline gives CDR1 SEHNR, CDR2 FQNEAQ (reference sequence). Trimming left V 4 bases short and J 4 bases short, with 17 bases between. The CDR3 runs 15 residues. The CDR3 loop is CASSSSGTGGYEQYF. The DNA for the CDR3 is TGTGCCAGCAGCTCTTCCGGGACGGGCGGGTACGAGCAGTACTTC.

The chain recombines TRBV28 with TRBJ1-5; D ambiguous. CDR3 length equals 14 residues. Germline CDR1 and CDR2: MDHEN and SYDVKM. Trimming stripped 7 bases from V and 3 bases from J, with 13 bases between. CDR3 sequence (DNA): TGTGCCAGCACCATTGGATATGCCAATCAGCCCCAGCATTTT. Residues: CASTIGYANQPQHF.

The rearrangement joins TRBV19 to TRBJ2-7, with 11 bases lining up with TRBD1. Germline V gene lookup returns CDR1 LNHDA and CDR2 SQIVND (reference sequence). With 4 bases clipped from V and 4 bases from J, the junction kept 6 bases outside the gene matches. This CDR3 has 15 amino acids. The CDR3 DNA follows: TGTGCCAGTAGTAGAACCGGGACAGGGGGGTACGAGCAGTACTTC. Translating gives CASSRTGTGGYEQYF.

This chain uses TRBV6-5 with TRBJ2-2; D might be TRBD2 (7 bases). The germline V gene encodes CDR1 MNHEY and CDR2 SVGAGI. This CDR3 is built from 14 residues. V was clipped by 8 bases and J by 4 bases, with 14 bases between them. The CDR3 nucleotides read TGTGCCAGCGGGGGGGCTAGCCGCACCGGGGAGCTGTTTTTT. Amino acid sequence: CASGGASRTGELFF.

The rearrangement links TRBV2 to TRBJ2-7; D may be TRBD1 or TRBD2 (5 bases each). CDR3 length: 12 residues. Germline CDR1 is SNHLY and CDR2 is FYNNEI. V was clipped by 6 bases and J by 3 bases, with 9 bases between them. CDR3 DNA: TGTGCCAGCAGGAGGGACGTCTACGAGCAGTACTTC. It yields the protein CASRRDVYEQYF.

The chain is built from TRBV10-3 and TRBJ2-5; 12 nucleotides line up with TRBD1. The CDR3 extends over 14 amino acids. V was clipped by 6 bases and J by 4 bases; unmatched bases: 3. Germline values: CDR1 ENHRY, CDR2 SYGVKD. CDR3 sequence (DNA): TGTGCCATCAGGGGACAGGGGGCGCGAGAGACCCAGTACTTC. Translated, it gives CAIRGQGARETQYF.

The rearrangement uses TRBV5-1 and TRBJ2-1; 9 bases are a match to TRBD2. Germline trimming cut 4 bases from V and 6 bases from J; bases unmatched to any gene: 8. Looked up from germline, CDR1 is SGHRS and CDR2 is YFSETQ. This CDR3 contains 15 residues. CDR3 sequence reads: CASSLSSGNINEQFF. CDR3 DNA sequence: TGCGCCAGCAGCCTCTCTAGCGGGAACATCAATGAGCAGTTCTTC.

This CDR3 reads CASSDRTGELFF. The DNA of the CDR3 is TGTGCCAGCAGCGACAGAACCGGGGAGCTGTTTTTT. The chain has TRBV9 and TRBJ2-2, with D unresolved. This CDR3 has 12 amino acids. The germline gives CDR1 SGDLS, CDR2 YYNGEE. Trimming took off 3 bases at V and 5 bases at J, with 5 bases between the two ends.

The count of this clone is one. This rearrangement joins TRBV4-2 to TRBJ2-7, with 7 bases fitting TRBD2. J gave up 0 bases and V 2 bases, and 10 bases lay outside the gene matches. Germline values: CDR1 LGHNA, CDR2 YNFKEQ. This CDR3 region has 17 residues. The CDR3 DNA sequence: TGTGCCAGCAGCCAACCCCGCGGGGCTAGCGGCTCCTACGAGCAGTACTTC. This encodes CASSQPRGASGSYEQYF.

The V call is TRBV11-3, the J call TRBJ2-2, with TRBD2 matching 13 bases. V was clipped by 5 bases and J by 2 bases; unmatched bases: 2. The germline V gene has CDR1 SGHNT and CDR2 YENEEA. The CDR3 is made up of 16 amino acids. CDR3 protein: CASSRGLAGNTGELFF. In nucleotides, the CDR3 is TGTGCCAGCAGCAGGGGACTAGCGGGAAACACCGGGGAGCTGTTTTTT.

This clone was found a few times. The rearrangement links TRBV5-4 to TRBJ2-3, with 7 bases identical to TRBD1. J gave up 4 bases and V 4 bases, and 6 bases lay outside the gene matches. Germline V gene data show CDR1 as SGHNT and CDR2 as YYREEE (reference sequence). The CDR3 loop spans 14 amino acids. The CDR3 spells CASSRGQKPDTQYF. The CDR3 DNA is TGTGCCAGCAGCCGGGGACAGAAGCCAGATACGCAGTATTTT.

About this clone itself: The same CDR3 can be traced to other DNA sequences in this sample. The chain joins TRBV7-2 to TRBJ2-7, with 12 bases lining up with TRBD2. This CDR3 comprises 14 residues. The trim removed 8 bases at V and 2 bases at J, leaving 4 bases unmatched. Germline V lookup: CDR1 SGHTA, CDR2 FQGNSA. Here the CDR3 DNA reads TGTGCCAGCCGTCTAGCGGGAGGGGCCTACGAGCAGTACTTC. It specifies CASRLAGGAYEQYF.

The chain uses TRBV5-1 and TRBJ2-3; a possible D gene is TRBD2 (5 bases). Trimming stripped 0 bases from V and 6 bases from J, with 11 bases between. The length of the CDR3 is 14 residues. Germline V gives CDR1 SGHRS, CDR2 YFSETQ. The CDR3, as DNA: TGCGCCAGCAGCTTGGCCCAGACGGGGGATACGCAGTATTTT. Translation gives CASSLAQTGDTQYF.

J is TRBJ2-1 and V is TRBV30, with D unclear. CDR1 GTSNPN and CDR2 SVGIG come from the germline V gene (reference sequence). This CDR3 comprises 9 residues. Trimming took off 4 bases at V and 8 bases at J, with 3 bases between the two ends. CDR3 sequence reads: CAWTDEQFF. The CDR3 DNA reads as TGTGCCTGGACTGATGAGCAGTTCTTC.

The rearrangement uses TRBV19 and TRBJ2-7; 9 bases match TRBD1. The CDR3 totals 15 residues. V lost 1 base and J lost 2; bases outside the gene matches: 3. Germline V gives CDR1 LNHDA, CDR2 SQIVND (reference sequence). The DNA of the CDR3 is TGTGCCAGTAGTATAGCCGGGACAGGGCCCTACGAGCAGTACTTC. This sequence encodes CASSIAGTGPYEQYF.

This clone occurred a few times. V is TRBV6-1 and J is TRBJ1-1, with TRBD1 identical over 11 bases. This CDR3 comprises 15 residues. With V trimmed by 6 bases and J by 4 bases, 7 bases remained unmatched. Looked up from germline, CDR1 is MNHNS and CDR2 is SASEGT. CDR3: CASRALGTGGTEAFF. CDR3 coding DNA: TGTGCCAGCAGGGCGTTAGGGACAGGGGGCACTGAAGCTTTCTTT.

The gene calls are TRBV7-8 and TRBJ1-2; unclear D gene. Germline V CDR1 and CDR2: SGHVS, FQNEAQ. This CDR3 is built from 14 residues. The germline V and J ends were trimmed by 1 base and 6 bases, with 12 bases remaining between them. The CDR3 protein is CASSLVAGLDGYTF. The CDR3 DNA reads TGTGCCAGCAGCTTAGTGGCGGGGTTAGATGGCTACACCTTC. The full variable domain, with the rest looked up from reference TRBV7-8 and TRBJ1-2, is GAGVSQSPRYKVAKRGQDVALRCDPISGHVSLFWYQQALGQGPEFLTYFQNEAQLDKSGLPSDRFFAERPEGSVSTLKIQRTQQEDSAVYLCASSLVAGLDGYTFGSGTRLTVV.

In its sample, this clone was seen once. The V call is TRBV30, the J call TRBJ1-2; 9 bases are a match to TRBD1. Germline values: CDR1 GTSNPN, CDR2 SVGIG (reference sequence). The trim removed 1 base at V and 4 bases at J, leaving 7 bases unmatched. The CDR3 consists of 15 residues. The CDR3 nucleotides read TGTGCCTGGAGTGCGTTACAGGGGGCTGCCTATGGCTACACCTTC. The encoded protein is CAWSALQGAAYGYTF.

The chain joins TRBV19 to TRBJ1-2; D is possibly TRBD1 (6 bases). The CDR3 totals 12 residues. Trimming removed 6 bases at V and 7 bases at J, with 12 bases between. Germline CDR1 and CDR2: LNHDA and SQIVND (reference sequence). The CDR3 DNA follows: TGTGCCAGTAGCAGGGGTGGTGGTGGCTACACCTTC. This encodes CASSRGGGGYTF.

The chain joins TRBV27 to TRBJ1-4; D unresolved. The germline V and J ends were trimmed by 0 bases and 4 bases, with 6 bases remaining between them. This CDR3 has 14 residues. CDR1 and CDR2 (germline): MNHEY, SMNVEV (reference sequence). This CDR3 is CASSLSGSNEKLFF. In DNA, the CDR3 is TGTGCCAGCAGTTTATCAGGGAGTAATGAAAAACTGTTTTTT.